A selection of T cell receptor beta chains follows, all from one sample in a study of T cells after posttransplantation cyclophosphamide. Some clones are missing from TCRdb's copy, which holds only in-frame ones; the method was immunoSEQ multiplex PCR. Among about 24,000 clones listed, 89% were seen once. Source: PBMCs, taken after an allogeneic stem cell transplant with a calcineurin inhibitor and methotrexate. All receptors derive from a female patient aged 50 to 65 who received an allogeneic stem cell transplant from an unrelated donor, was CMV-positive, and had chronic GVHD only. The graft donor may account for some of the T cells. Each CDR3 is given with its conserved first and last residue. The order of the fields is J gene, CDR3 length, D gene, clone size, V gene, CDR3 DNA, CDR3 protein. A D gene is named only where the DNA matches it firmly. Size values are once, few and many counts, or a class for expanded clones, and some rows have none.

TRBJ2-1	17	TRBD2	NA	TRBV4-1	TGCGCCAGCAGCCCCCAATCCGGGACTAGCGGGGAGGGTGAGCAGTTCTTC	CASSPQSGTSGEGEQFF
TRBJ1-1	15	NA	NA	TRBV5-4	TGCGCCAGCAGCTTGGGGACCCAGGGGAACACTGAAGCTTTCTTT	CASSLGTQGNTEAFF
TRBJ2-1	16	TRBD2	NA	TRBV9	TGTGCCAGCAGCGTAGTAGGCGGGAGCTCCTACAATGAGCAGTTCTTC	CASSVVGGSSYNEQFF
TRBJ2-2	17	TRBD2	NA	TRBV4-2	TGTGCCAGCAGCCCTTTTTATGGGACTAGCGACACCGGGGAGCTGTTTTTT	CASSPFYGTSDTGELFF
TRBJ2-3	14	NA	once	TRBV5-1	TGCGCCAGCAGCTTGCAGTACTCTACGGGTACGCAGTATTTT	CASSLQYSTGTQYF
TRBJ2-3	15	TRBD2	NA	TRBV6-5	TGTGCCTCCTCTCGAGGGTCGCGGGGGAGAGATACGCAGTATTTT	CASSRGSRGRDTQYF
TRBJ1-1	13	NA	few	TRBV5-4	TGTGCCAGCAGCTCGGACAAGAACACTGAAGCTTTCTTT	CASSSDKNTEAFF
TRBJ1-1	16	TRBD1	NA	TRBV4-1	TGCGCCAGCAGCCAAGGTCCGACAGGGAAGAACACTGAAGCTTTCTTT	CASSQGPTGKNTEAFF
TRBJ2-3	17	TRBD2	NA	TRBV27	TGTGCCAGCAGTTCCCCTAGGGCGGGAGCGGTTTCTGCTACGCAGTATTTT	CASSSPRAGAVSATQYF
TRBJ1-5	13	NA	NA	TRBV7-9	TGTGCCAGCAGCACTGGACAACATCAACCCCAGCATTTT	CASSTGQHQPQHF
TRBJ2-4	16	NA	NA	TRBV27	TGTGCCAGCAGTCCCTACCGCCTAGAGCCCGGCGACATTCAGTACTTC	CASSPYRLEPGDIQYF
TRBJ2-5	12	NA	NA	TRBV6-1	TGTGCCAGCAGGGCGGTTGGGGAGACCCAGTACTTC	CASRAVGETQYF
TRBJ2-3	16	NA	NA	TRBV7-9	TGTGCCAGCAGCTTCGTCCTCCGGGAAACCGGGTATACGCAGTATTTT	CASSFVLRETGYTQYF
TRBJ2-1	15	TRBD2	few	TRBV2	TGTGCCAGCAGTGCCGGGACTAGCGGGAACAATGAGCAGTTCTTC	CASSAGTSGNNEQFF
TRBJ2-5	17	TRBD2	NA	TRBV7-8	TGTGCCAGCAGCCCTTCGGGGACTAGCGGGGGACAAGAGACCCAGTACTTC	CASSPSGTSGGQETQYF
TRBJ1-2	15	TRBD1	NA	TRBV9	TGTGCCAGCAACCGGCTCGGGACAGAGCCCTATGGCTACACCTTC	CASNRLGTEPYGYTF
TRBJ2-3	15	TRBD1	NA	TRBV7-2	TGTGCCAGCAGCACCCGGACAGGGCGCACAGATACGCAGTATTTT	CASSTRTGRTDTQYF
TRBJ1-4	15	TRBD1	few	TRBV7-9	TGTGCCAGCAGCTTACTGGGACAGGGGGATGAAAAACTGTTTTTT	CASSLLGQGDEKLFF
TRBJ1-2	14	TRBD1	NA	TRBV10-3	TGTGCCATCAGTGATGTCCAGGGGGCGCTTGGCTACACCTTC	CAISDVQGALGYTF
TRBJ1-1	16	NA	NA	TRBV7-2	TGTGCCAGCAGCTTAGCGCCCCTCCAAACGAGGACTGAAGCTTTCTTT	CASSLAPLQTRTEAFF
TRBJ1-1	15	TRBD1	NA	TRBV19	TGTGCCAGTAGTGCCAACAGGGGGCCGGCCACTGAAGCTTTCTTT	CASSANRGPATEAFF
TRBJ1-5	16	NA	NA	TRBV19	TGTGCCAGTAGTATAGGTACAGGGAGAACCAATCAGCCCCAGCATTTT	CASSIGTGRTNQPQHF
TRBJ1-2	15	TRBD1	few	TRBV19	TGTGCCAGTAGTACCCGGGACAGGGGGGTCGATGGCTACACCTTC	CASSTRDRGVDGYTF
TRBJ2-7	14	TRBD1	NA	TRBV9	TGTGCCAGCAGCCCCGGACAGGGATACTACGAGCAGTACTTC	CASSPGQGYYEQYF
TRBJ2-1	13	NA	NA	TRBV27	TGTGCCAGCTCACGGGGAAACTACAATGAGCAGTTCTTC	CASSRGNYNEQFF
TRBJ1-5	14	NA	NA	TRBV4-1	TGCGCCAGCAGCGTTCGGACAGACTATCAGCCCCAGCATTTT	CASSVRTDYQPQHF
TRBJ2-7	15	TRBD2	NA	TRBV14	TGTGCCAGCAGCCAAAGCCCAGCGGGAGCCTACGAGCAGTACTTC	CASSQSPAGAYEQYF
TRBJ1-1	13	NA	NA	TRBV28	TGTGCCAGCAGCGGGACTTACTACACTGAAGCTTTCTTT	CASSGTYYTEAFF
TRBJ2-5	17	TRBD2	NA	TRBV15	TGTGCCACCAGCAGGCTCGGGACTAGCGGGAGGAAAGAGACCCAGTACTTC	CATSRLGTSGRKETQYF
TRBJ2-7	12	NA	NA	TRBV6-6	TGTGCCAGCAGTTACTCAGCCCACGAGCAGTACTTC	CASSYSAHEQYF
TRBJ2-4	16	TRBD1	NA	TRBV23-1	TGCGCCAGCAGTCAATCAGGGGGCAGGGACAAAAACATTCAGTACTTC	CASSQSGGRDKNIQYF
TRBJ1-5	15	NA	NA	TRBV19	TGTGCCAGTAGCGCGGACAGTACGATATATCAGCCCCAGCATTTT	CASSADSTIYQPQHF
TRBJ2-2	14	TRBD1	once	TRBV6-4	TGTGCCAGCAGGCGGGACAGGGTCACCGGGGAGCTGTTTTTT	CASRRDRVTGELFF
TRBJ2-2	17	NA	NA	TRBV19	TGTGCCAGTAGTATCCGAGACAGGAGTTCGAACACCGGGGAGCTGTTTTTT	CASSIRDRSSNTGELFF
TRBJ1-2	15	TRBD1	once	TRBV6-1	TGTGCCAGCAGTCGACGGGACAGGGAGAACTATGGCTACACCTTC	CASSRRDRENYGYTF
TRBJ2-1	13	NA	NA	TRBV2	TGTGCCAGCAGTGACGGGACTTTCGGTGAGCAGTTCTTC	CASSDGTFGEQFF
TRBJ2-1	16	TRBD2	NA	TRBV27	TGTGCCAGCAGTTCCTGGGGACTAGCGGGAAATAATGAGCAGTTCTTC	CASSSWGLAGNNEQFF
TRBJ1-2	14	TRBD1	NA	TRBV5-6	TGTGCCAGCAGCCCAGGGGACAGGGGATTTGGCTACACCTTC	CASSPGDRGFGYTF
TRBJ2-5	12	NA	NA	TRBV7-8	TGTGCCAGCAGCTTATCCCTCTCGACCCAGTACTTC	CASSLSLSTQYF
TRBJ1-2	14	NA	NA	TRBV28	TGTGCCAGCAGTTCGACCGCGGCTAACTATGGCTACACCTTC	CASSSTAANYGYTF
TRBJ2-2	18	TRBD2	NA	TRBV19	TGTGCCAGTAGTATAGGGCCCGAACTAGCGGAGAACACCGGGGAGCTGTTTTTT	CASSIGPELAENTGELFF